Below are 17 T cell receptor beta chains sequenced from a single sample in a study of T cell repertoires in cytomegalovirus infection. TCRdb re-derived calls from the reads in MiXCR, one entry per CDR3 protein. The data hold approximately 910,000 distinct CDR3 sequences, with around 31% observed a single time. These receptors lack a known antigen. The material was cultured CD8+ T cells from PBMCs, obtained from culture after CMV antigen stimulation. The source of these receptors is a human donor in good health (CMV status not recorded). Some clones in this sample may be carry-over from other donors' samples.

This clonotype was seen ten or more times. The gene calls are TRBV7-6 and TRBJ1-3; 9 bases agree with TRBD1. Germline CDR1 SGHVS, CDR2 FNYEAQ. The CDR3 totals 15 residues. Unmatched junction bases numbered 6, after V lost 5 bases and J lost 4 bases. Here the CDR3 DNA reads TGTGCCAGCAGCCGGATGACAGGGGGGGGAAACACCATATATTTT. As protein: CASSRMTGGGNTIYF.

The V and J genes are TRBV6-5 and TRBJ1-2, with no clear D. Germline V CDR1 and CDR2: MNHEY, SVGAGI. The CDR3 consists of 15 residues. V shed 6 bases and J shed 6 bases, with 20 bases lying between them. CDR3 in amino acids: CASSDPTDLTNGYTF. CDR3 nucleotides: TGTGCCAGCAGCGATCCGACGGACCTTACCAATGGCTACACCTTC.

Worth noting for this clonotype: Possible read error: a much larger clone is one base away. The rearrangement links TRBV7-6 to TRBJ2-5; D is possibly TRBD1 (6 bases). The CDR3 length is 15 residues. V dropped 1 base and J dropped 0 bases, with 9 bases sitting between them. From germline, CDR1 is SGHVS and CDR2 FNYEAQ. The CDR3 sequence is CASSLVRTDQETQYF. Written as DNA, the CDR3 is TGTGCCAGCAGCTTAGTTCGGACAGACCAAGAGACCCAGTACTTC. The full variable domain, completed using reference TRBV7-6 and TRBJ2-5, is GAGVSQSPRYKVTKRGQDVALRCDPISGHVSLYWYRQALGQGPEFLTYFNYEAQQDKSGLPNDRFSAERPEGSISTLTIQRTEQRDSAMYRCASSLVRTDQETQYFGPGTRLLVL.

This clonotype was seen many times. The chain has TRBV7-2 and TRBJ1-1; the D gene is possibly TRBD1 (6 bases). With 0 bases removed from V and 1 base from J, the gap between germline ends came to 9 bases. CDR1 and CDR2 from the germline V gene are SGHTA and FQGNSA. There are 15 residues in the CDR3. The CDR3 DNA follows: TGTGCCAGCAGCTTAGCGGGGGGCCCGAACACTGAAGCTTTCTTT. Translation gives CASSLAGGPNTEAFF.

The rearrangement links TRBV9 to TRBJ2-2, with 9 nucleotides matching TRBD2. Germline V gene sequence: CDR1 SGDLS, CDR2 YYNGEE. There are 14 residues in the CDR3. J gave up 10 bases and V 0 bases, and 4 bases lay outside the gene matches. The CDR3 is CASSVGASGEELFF. The CDR3 DNA follows: TGTGCCAGCAGCGTAGGGGCTAGCGGGGAGGAGCTGTTTTTT.

The V and J genes are TRBV6-1 and TRBJ2-3; TRBD1 is a possible D gene (6 bases). Germline V gene sequence: CDR1 MNHNS, CDR2 SASEGT. The V end lost 2 bases, the J end lost 2 bases, and 14 bases lay between the germline ends. This CDR3 comprises 16 residues. The chain's CDR3 is CASSESGVFFTDTQYF. CDR3 DNA sequence: TGTGCCAGCAGTGAATCAGGGGTATTTTTCACAGATACGCAGTATTTT.

The chain joins TRBV7-6 to TRBJ1-6; a weak D match, TRBD1 (5 bases). Germline V gene data show CDR1 as SGHVS and CDR2 as FNYEAQ. The ends were cut back, 5 bases at V and 3 bases at J, with 11 bases in the middle. The CDR3 loop spans 15 amino acids. In nucleotides, the CDR3 is TGTGCCAGCAGCCCCGTAGGGGACTATAATTCACCCCTCCACTTT. Protein product: CASSPVGDYNSPLHF.

The chain couples TRBV12-3 or TRBV12-4 to TRBJ2-3; 11 nucleotides align to TRBD2. The CDR3 spans 16 residues. V lost 6 bases and J lost 2; bases outside the gene matches: 7. The CDR3 DNA reads TGTGCCAGCAGCGACAAGGGACTAGCGGTCACAGATACGCAGTATTTT. It encodes CASSDKGLAVTDTQYF.

This clonotype was seen a single time. This chain connects TRBV5-1 to TRBJ2-7; D is possibly TRBD1 or TRBD2 (5 bases each). The CDR3 is made up of 19 amino acids. Deletions cut 0 bases from V and 0 bases from J, with 22 bases between. Germline values: CDR1 SGHRS, CDR2 YFSETQ. CDR3: CASSLVVPGTYPPSYEQYF. In DNA form, the CDR3 reads TGCGCCAGCAGCTTGGTCGTGCCAGGGACCTACCCTCCCTCCTACGAGCAGTACTTC. The whole variable domain, remainder taken from reference TRBV5-1 and TRBJ2-7, is KAGVTQTPRYLIKTRGQQVTLSCSPISGHRSVSWYQQTPGQGLQFLFEYFSETQRNKGNFPGRFSGRQFSNSRSEMNVSTLELGDSALYLCASSLVVPGTYPPSYEQYFGPGTRLTVT.

This clonotype was detected a few times. The rearrangement uses TRBV5-5 and TRBJ2-5, with no clear D. The CDR3 is 16 residues long. Per germline, CDR1 SGHKS and CDR2 YYEKEE (reference sequence). V was clipped by 1 base and J by 0 bases, with 13 bases between them. The CDR3 here is CASSLLVRLNQETQYF. CDR3 in DNA: TGTGCCAGCAGCTTGTTGGTGCGCCTAAACCAAGAGACCCAGTACTTC.

This clonotype has only a few counts. V usage is TRBV5-1 and J usage is TRBJ1-1; D is perhaps TRBD1 (5 bases). This CDR3 region has 15 residues. Trimming shortened V by 1 base and J by 0 bases, and 10 bases separated the two germline ends. Germline V gene lookup returns CDR1 SGHRS and CDR2 YFSETQ. CDR3 region: CASSLTRTMNTEAFF. DNA for the CDR3: TGCGCCAGCAGCTTGACAAGGACAATGAACACTGAAGCTTTCTTT. The full variable domain, in which reference TRBV5-1 and TRBJ1-1 provide the parts outside the CDR3, is KAGVTQTPRYLIKTRGQQVTLSCSPISGHRSVSWYQQTPGQGLQFLFEYFSETQRNKGNFPGRFSGRQFSNSRSEMNVSTLELGDSALYLCASSLTRTMNTEAFFGQGTRLTVV.

A few counts support this clonotype. V usage is TRBV20-1 and J usage is TRBJ2-7; 11 bases map to TRBD2. Trimming removed 5 bases from V and 3 bases from J; junction bases left unmatched: 12. Germline CDR1 DFQATT, CDR2 SNEGSKA (reference sequence). The CDR3 is 16 residues long. The CDR3 region is CSAGGTSGPGFYEQYV. DNA of the CDR3: TGCAGTGCTGGCGGGACTAGCGGACCCGGTTTCTACGAGCAGTACGTC.

Many counts were recorded for this clonotype. The chain carries TRBV12-3 or TRBV12-4 and TRBJ2-3; D ambiguous. V was trimmed by 6 bases and J by 3 bases, leaving 4 bases between them. The CDR3 has 11 residues. CDR3 region: CASSLTDTQYF. The DNA for the CDR3 is TGTGCCAGCAGCTTAACAGATACGCAGTATTTT.

The chain is built from TRBV23-1 and TRBJ2-5; a weak D match, TRBD2 (6 bases). TRBV23-1 is annotated as an ORF whose role is uncertain. V lost 4 bases to trimming and J lost 3 bases, with 12 bases between them. The CDR3 covers 14 residues. The CDR3 DNA is TGCGCCAGCAGTCTACACGCGGGGAAAGAGACCCAGTACTTC. As protein: CASSLHAGKETQYF.

The V call is TRBV19, the J call TRBJ1-3; D gene uncertain. This CDR3 has 14 amino acids. Between the trimmed V and J ends, which lost 0 bases and 0 bases, there was a span of 3 bases. Germline V CDR1 and CDR2: LNHDA, SQIVND (reference sequence). CDR3 sequence (DNA): TGTGCCAGTAGTATAGACAGCTCTGGAAACACCATATATTTT. It encodes CASSIDSSGNTIYF. The whole variable domain, remainder taken from reference TRBV19 and TRBJ1-3, is DGGITQSPKYLFRKEGQNVTLSCEQNLNHDAMYWYRQDPGQGLRLIYYSQIVNDFQKGDIAEGYSVSREKKESFPLTVTSAQKNPTAFYLCASSIDSSGNTIYFGEGSWLTVV.

The V and J genes are TRBV7-8 and TRBJ2-7, with TRBD1 as a possible D gene (6 bases). The CDR3 is 14 amino acids. Germline CDR1 is SGHVS and CDR2 is FQNEAQ. V was pared by 5 bases and J by 3 bases, with 14 bases between. The CDR3 DNA is TGTGCCAGCAGCCTATCTCAGGGGATCTACGAGCAGTACGTC. Translation gives CASSLSQGIYEQYV.

As for this clonotype: Since a much larger clone is just one base distant, this may be a read error. The V and J genes are TRBV12-3 or TRBV12-4 and TRBJ2-4; tentatively, D is TRBD1 or TRBD2 (5 bases each). CDR3 size: 13 residues. DNA for the CDR3: TGTGCCAAGTCGGGGCTCCCCAAAAACTTTCAGTACTTC. As protein: CAKSGLPKNFQYF.